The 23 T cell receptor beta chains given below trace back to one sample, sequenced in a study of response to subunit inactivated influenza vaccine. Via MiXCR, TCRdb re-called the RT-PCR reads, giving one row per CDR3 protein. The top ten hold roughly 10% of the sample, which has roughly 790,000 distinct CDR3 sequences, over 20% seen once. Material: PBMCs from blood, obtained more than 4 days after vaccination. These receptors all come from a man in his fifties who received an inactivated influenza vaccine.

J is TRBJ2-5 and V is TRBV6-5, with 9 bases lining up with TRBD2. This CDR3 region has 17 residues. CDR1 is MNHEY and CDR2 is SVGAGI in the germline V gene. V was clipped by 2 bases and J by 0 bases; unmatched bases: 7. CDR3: CASSYRIAGEYQETQYF. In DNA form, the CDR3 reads TGTGCCAGCAGTTACAGGATAGCGGGGGAGTACCAAGAGACCCAGTACTTC.

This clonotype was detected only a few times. In DNA, the CDR3 is TGTGCCATCAGTGAGTTTGGGGGGCGGACAGATACGCAGTATTTT. This codes for CAISEFGGRTDTQYF. V and J are TRBV10-3 and TRBJ2-3, with D possibly called TRBD1 or TRBD2 (6 bases each). V was pared by 1 base and J by 3 bases, with 11 bases between. This CDR3 is built from 15 residues. Germline V gene sequence: CDR1 ENHRY, CDR2 SYGVKD.

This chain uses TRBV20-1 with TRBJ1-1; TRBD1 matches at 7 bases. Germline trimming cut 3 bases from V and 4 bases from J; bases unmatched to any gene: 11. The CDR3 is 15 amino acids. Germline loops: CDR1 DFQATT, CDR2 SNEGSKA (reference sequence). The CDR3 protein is CSARATGVIGTEAFF. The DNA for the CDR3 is TGCAGTGCTAGGGCCACAGGGGTTATAGGCACTGAAGCTTTCTTT.

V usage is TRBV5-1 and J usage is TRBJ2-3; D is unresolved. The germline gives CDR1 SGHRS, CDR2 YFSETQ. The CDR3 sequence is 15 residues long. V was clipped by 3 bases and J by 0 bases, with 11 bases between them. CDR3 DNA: TGCGCCAGCAGCTCCCTGACGGATAGCACAGATACGCAGTATTTT. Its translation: CASSSLTDSTDTQYF.

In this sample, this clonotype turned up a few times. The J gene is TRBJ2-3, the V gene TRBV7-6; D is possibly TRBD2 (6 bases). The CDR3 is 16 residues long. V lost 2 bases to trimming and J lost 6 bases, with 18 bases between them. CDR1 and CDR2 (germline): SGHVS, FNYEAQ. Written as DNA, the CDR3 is TGTGCCAGCAGCTTACTTGGTAGCGGCCTCGTTGATACGCAGTATTTT. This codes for CASSLLGSGLVDTQYF.

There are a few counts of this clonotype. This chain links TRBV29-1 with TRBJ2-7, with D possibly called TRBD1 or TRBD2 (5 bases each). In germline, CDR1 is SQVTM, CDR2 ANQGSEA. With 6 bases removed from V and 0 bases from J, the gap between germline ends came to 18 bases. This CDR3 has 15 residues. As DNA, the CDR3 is TGCAGCGTAGAGAAACCGGGACCCAACTCCTACGAGCAGTACTTC. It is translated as CSVEKPGPNSYEQYF.

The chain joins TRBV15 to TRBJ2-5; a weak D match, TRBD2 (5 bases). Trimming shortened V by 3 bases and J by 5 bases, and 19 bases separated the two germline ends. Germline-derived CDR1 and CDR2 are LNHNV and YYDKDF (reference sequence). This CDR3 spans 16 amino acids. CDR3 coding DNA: TGTGCCACCAGCAGGGGGATTCCGGGGTTACCGGAGACCCAGTACTTC. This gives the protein CATSRGIPGLPETQYF.

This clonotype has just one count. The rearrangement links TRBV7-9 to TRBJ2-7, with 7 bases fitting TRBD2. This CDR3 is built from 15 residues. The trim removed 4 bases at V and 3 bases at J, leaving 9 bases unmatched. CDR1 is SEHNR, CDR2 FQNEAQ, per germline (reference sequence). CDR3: CASSSRLATYYEQYF. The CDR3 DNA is TGTGCCAGCAGCTCACGACTAGCAACTTACTACGAGCAGTACTTC.

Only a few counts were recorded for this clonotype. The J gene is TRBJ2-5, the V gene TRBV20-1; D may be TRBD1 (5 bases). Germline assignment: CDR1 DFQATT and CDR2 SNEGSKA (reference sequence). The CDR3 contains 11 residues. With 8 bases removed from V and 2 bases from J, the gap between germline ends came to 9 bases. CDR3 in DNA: TGCAGTCCTCAGGGTCAAGAGACCCAGTACTTC. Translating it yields CSPQGQETQYF.

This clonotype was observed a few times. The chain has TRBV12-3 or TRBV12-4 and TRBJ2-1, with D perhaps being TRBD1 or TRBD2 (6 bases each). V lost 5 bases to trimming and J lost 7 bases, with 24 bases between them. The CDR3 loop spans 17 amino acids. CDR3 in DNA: TGTGCCAGCAGTACCAGGAGTCCAGGGGACTTAATAAATGAGCAGTTCTTC. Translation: CASSTRSPGDLINEQFF.

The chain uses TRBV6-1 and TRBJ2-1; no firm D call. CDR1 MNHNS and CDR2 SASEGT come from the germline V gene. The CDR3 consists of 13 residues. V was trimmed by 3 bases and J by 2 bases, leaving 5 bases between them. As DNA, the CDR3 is TGTGCCAGCAGTGATCTACCCTACAATGAGCAGTTCTTC. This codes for CASSDLPYNEQFF.

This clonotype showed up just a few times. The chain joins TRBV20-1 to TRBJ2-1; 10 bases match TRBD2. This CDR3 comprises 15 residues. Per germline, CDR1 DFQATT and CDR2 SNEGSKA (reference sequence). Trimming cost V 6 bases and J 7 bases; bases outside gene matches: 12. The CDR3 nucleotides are TGCAGTGCCCCAAAAGCGGGGGGGCCGGATAATGAGCAGTTCTTC. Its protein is CSAPKAGGPDNEQFF.

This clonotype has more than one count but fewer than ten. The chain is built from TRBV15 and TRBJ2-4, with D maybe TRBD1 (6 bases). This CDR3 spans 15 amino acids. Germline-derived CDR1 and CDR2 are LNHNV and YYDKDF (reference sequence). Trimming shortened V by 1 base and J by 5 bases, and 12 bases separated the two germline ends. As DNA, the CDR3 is TGTGCCACCAGCAGAGTACCTGGGGGCCAAAACATTCAGTACTTC. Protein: CATSRVPGGQNIQYF.

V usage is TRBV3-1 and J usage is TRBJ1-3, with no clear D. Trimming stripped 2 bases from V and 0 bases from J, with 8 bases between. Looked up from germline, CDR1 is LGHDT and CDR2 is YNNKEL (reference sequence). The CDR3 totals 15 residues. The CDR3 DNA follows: TGTGCCAGCAGCCAAAACACTCGCTCTGGAAACACCATATATTTT. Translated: CASSQNTRSGNTIYF.

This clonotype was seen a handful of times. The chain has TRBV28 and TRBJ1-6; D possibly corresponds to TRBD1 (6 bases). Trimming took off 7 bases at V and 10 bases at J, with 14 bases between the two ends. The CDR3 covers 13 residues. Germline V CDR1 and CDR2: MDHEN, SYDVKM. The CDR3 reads CASKLDSSSPLHF. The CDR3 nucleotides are TGTGCCAGCAAACTGGACAGCAGCTCACCCCTCCACTTT. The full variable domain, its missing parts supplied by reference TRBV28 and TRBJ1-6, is DVKVTQSSRYLVKRTGEKVFLECVQDMDHENMFWYRQDPGLGLRLIYFSYDVKMKEKGDIPEGYSVSREKKERFSLILESASTNQTSMYLCASKLDSSSPLHFGNGTRLTVT.

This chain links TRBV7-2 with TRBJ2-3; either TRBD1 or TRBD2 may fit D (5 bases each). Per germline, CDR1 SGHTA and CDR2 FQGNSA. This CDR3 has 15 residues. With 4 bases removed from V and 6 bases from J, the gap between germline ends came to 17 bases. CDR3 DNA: TGTGCCAGCAGCTCACTCGGCGGATGGGGGGATACGCAGTATTTT. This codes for CASSSLGGWGDTQYF.

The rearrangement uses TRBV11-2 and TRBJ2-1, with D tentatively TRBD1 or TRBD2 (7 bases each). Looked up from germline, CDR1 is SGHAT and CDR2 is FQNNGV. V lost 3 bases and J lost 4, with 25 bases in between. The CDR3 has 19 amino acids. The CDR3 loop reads CASSLRGGRRDRRYNEQFF. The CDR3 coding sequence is TGTGCCAGCAGCTTGAGGGGGGGGCGGAGGGACAGAAGATACAATGAGCAGTTCTTC.

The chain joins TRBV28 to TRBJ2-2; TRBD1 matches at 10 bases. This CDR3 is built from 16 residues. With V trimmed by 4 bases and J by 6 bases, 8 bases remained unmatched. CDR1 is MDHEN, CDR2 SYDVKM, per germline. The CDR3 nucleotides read TGTGCCAGCAGTTCACCGGACAGGGGGAGCCCCGGGGAGCTGTTTTTT. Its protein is CASSSPDRGSPGELFF.

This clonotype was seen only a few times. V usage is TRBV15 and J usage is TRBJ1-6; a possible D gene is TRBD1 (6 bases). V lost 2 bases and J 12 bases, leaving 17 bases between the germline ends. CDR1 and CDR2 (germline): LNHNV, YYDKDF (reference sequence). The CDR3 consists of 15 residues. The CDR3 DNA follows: TGTGCCACCAGCAGAACCGGGAGACAGGATGGACCCCTCCACTTT. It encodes CATSRTGRQDGPLHF.

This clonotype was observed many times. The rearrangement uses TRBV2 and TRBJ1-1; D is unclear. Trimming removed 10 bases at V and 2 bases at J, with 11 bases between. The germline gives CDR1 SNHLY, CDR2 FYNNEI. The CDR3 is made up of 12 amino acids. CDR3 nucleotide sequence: TGTGCCACCCAACAGTTAAACACTGAAGCTTTCTTT. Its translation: CATQQLNTEAFF.

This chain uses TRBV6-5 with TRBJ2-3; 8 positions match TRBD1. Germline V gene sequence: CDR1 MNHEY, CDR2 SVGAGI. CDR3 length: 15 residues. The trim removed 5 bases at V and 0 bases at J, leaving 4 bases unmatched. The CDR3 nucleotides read TGTGCCAGCAGTCACCGGGACAGGAGCACAGATACGCAGTATTTT. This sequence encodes CASSHRDRSTDTQYF.

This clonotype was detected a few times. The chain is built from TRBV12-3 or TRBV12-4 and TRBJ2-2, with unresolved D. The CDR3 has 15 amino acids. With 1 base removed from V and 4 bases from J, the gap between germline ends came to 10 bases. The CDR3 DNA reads TGTGCCAGCAGTTTAGGCCAGGTGGTCACCGGGGAGCTGTTTTTT. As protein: CASSLGQVVTGELFF.

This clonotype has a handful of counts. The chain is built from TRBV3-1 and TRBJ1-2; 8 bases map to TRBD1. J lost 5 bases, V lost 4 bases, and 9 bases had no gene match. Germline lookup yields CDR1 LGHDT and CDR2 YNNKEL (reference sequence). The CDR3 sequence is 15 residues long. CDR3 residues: CASSRTGWNSYGYTF. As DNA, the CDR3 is TGTGCCAGCAGCCGGACAGGGTGGAACTCTTATGGCTACACCTTC. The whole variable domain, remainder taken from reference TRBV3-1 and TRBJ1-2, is DTAVSQTPKYLVTQMGNDKSIKCEQNLGHDTMYWYKQDSKKFLKIMFSYNNKELIINETVPNRFSPKSPDKAHLNLHINSLELGDSAVYFCASSRTGWNSYGYTFGSGTRLTVV.